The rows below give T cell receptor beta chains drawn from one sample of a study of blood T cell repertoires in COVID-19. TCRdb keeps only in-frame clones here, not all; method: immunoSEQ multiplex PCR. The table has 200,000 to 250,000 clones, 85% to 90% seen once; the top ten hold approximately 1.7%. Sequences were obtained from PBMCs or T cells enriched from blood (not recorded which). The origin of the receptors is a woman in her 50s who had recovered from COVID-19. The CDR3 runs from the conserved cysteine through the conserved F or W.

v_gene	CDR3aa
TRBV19	CASSIGLAGTYEQYF
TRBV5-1	CASSPGQGNTEAFF
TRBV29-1	CSVAGTGAYNEQFF
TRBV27	CASSFTGTGKNIQYF
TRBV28	CASSFRGPQHF
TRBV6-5	CASSYSWTSAPYEQYF
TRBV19	CASSGTGEKNSPLHF
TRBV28	CASSLAQGESNQPQHF
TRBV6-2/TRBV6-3	CASSLRTARPSGANVLTF
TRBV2	CASSDPREATDTQYF
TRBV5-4	CASSLDRLKTYNEQFF
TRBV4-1	CASSQVAGVGSNQPQHF
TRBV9	CASSVDPGAYEQYF
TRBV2	CASSAQGNTEAFF
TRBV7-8	CASSLLGSGRGSSYEQYF
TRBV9	CASTPSGSTYEQYF
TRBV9	CASSVFPSTDTQYF
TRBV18	CASSRTGMNTEAFF
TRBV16	CASSQSRVGGKDGYTF
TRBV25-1	CASSELGLQVEQYF
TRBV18	CASSPVTGIRSSYNEQFF
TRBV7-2	CASGRQLSTDTQYF
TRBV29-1	CSVAGLAGITDTQYF
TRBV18	CASSPGGLPPEAFF
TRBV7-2	CASSLAGTRGDTQYF
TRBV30	CAWGTGDYQPQHF
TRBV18	CASSPPQGYVGTEAFF
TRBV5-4	CASRNNHYGYTF
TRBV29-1	CSARTSGSLYEQYF
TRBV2	CASSDGPLGGNEQFF
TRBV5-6	CASSWGGNTGELFF
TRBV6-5	CASSPGIFGGYTF
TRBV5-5	CASSVAVPGQGAYEQYF
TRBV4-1	CASSLLGAGEGTGEQYF
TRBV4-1	CASSPGLISGNTIYF
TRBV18	CASSPGQGYQPQHF